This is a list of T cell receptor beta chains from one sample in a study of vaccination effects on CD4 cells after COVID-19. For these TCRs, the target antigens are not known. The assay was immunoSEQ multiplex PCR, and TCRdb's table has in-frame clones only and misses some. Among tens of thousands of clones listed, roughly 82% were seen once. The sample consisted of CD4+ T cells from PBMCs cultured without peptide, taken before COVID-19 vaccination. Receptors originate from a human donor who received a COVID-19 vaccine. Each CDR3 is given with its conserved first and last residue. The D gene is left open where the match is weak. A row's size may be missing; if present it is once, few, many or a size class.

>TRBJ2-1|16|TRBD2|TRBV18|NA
CASSPAETSGYNEQFF
TGTGCCAGCTCACCGGCTGAGACTAGCGGTTACAATGAGCAGTTCTTC
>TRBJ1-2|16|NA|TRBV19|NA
CASSIDRRESNYGYTF
TGTGCCAGTAGTATAGATAGGCGGGAGAGTAACTATGGCTACACCTTC
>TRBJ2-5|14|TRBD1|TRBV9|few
CASTMGQGGETQYF
TGTGCCAGCACCATGGGACAGGGCGGGGAGACCCAGTACTTC
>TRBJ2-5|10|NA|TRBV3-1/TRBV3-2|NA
CASSQKTQYF
TGTGCCAGCAGCCAAAAGACCCAGTACTTC
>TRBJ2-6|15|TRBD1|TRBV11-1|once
CASSRQGNGANVLTF
TGTGCCAGCAGTCGACAGGGAAATGGGGCCAACGTCCTGACTTTC
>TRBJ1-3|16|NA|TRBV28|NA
CASNDPGGSSGNTIYF
TGTGCCAGCAACGACCCCGGAGGTTCCTCTGGAAACACCATATATTTT
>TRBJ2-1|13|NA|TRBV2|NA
CASSQSEYNEQFF
TGTGCCAGCAGTCAGTCAGAGTACAATGAGCAGTTCTTC
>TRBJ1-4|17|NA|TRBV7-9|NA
CASSLVSGVAANEKLFF
TGTGCCAGCAGCTTAGTTTCGGGGGTGGCGGCTAATGAAAAACTGTTTTTT
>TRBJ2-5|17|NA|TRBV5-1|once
CASSFWFAQTPLETQYF
TGCGCCAGCAGCTTCTGGTTCGCCCAGACCCCGTTAGAGACCCAGTACTTC
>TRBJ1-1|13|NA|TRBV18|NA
CASSRWESTEAFF
TGTGCCAGCTCACGGTGGGAGAGCACTGAAGCTTTCTTT
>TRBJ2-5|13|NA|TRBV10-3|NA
CAISRDAQETQYF
TGTGCCATCAGCCGGGACGCGCAAGAGACCCAGTACTTC
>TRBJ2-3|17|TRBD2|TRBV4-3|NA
CASSRQGLAGGIDTQYF
TGCGCCAGCAGCCGACAGGGACTAGCGGGGGGTATAGATACGCAGTATTTT
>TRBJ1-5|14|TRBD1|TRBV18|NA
CASSPRQGDQPQHF
TGTGCCAGCTCACCAAGACAGGGAGATCAGCCCCAGCATTTT
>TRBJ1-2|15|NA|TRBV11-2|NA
CASSLSPREDYGYTF
TGTGCCAGCAGCTTAAGCCCGCGGGAGGACTATGGCTACACCTTC
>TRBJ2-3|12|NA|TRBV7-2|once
CASSLVGNTQYF
TGTGCCAGCAGCTTAGTGGGAAATACGCAGTATTTT
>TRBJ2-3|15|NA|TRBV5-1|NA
CASSKDSSSTDTQYF
TGCGCCAGCAGCAAAGACAGCTCTAGCACAGATACGCAGTATTTT
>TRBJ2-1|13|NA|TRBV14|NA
CASSYDSYNEQFF
TGTGCCAGCAGCTACGACAGCTACAATGAGCAGTTCTTC
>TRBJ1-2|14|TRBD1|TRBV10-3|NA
CAISRQGPAGGYTF
TGTGCCATCAGCAGACAGGGGCCAGCGGGAGGCTACACCTTC